These 2 T cell receptor beta chains were all obtained from the same sample, sequenced in a study of blood T cells in healthy people across ages. For the second PCR, which ran for about 6 to 11 cycles, a sample-barcoded 5' primer and a J-beta primer mix were used. Using its own MiXCR run on the 5' RACE reads, TCRdb lists one record per CDR3 protein. The sample includes some 1.8 million distinct CDR3 sequences, about 39% of them seen just once. The specimen was blood. These receptors were taken from a human donor in good health.

This clonotype was picked up a small number of times. The chain's CDR3 is CASSPKGMRHEKLFF. As DNA, the CDR3 is TGTGCCAGCAGCCCGAAGGGGATGAGACATGAAAAACTGTTTTTT. The genes are TRBV12-3 or TRBV12-4 and TRBJ1-4; possible D gene TRBD1, 5 bases. The CDR3 spans 15 residues. V was shortened by 6 bases and J by 6 bases, with 17 bases between the two germline ends.

This clonotype was counted between two and nine times. The genes are TRBV12-3 or TRBV12-4 and TRBJ1-2; D remains ambiguous. V was shortened by 11 bases and J by 1 base, with 17 bases between the two germline ends. The CDR3 has 14 amino acids. The CDR3 spells CAFLGGADNYGYTF. In nucleotides, the CDR3 is TGTGCCTTTCTGGGAGGCGCCGATAACTATGGCTACACCTTC.